This TCR beta chain was profiled in a study of blood T cells in healthy people across ages. Study observations and caveats: Measured against age, TCR beta diversity per million T cells decreased in a roughly linear manner. The lack of PBMC sorting stopped any conclusive naive versus antigen-experienced comparison.

The second PCR ran about 6 to 11 cycles with a sample-barcoded 5' primer and J-beta primers. TCRdb reanalysed the 5' RACE reads using MiXCR and keeps one entry per CDR3 protein. The sample lists 450,000 to 700,000 distinct CDR3 sequences; 25% to 30% were seen once. Drawn from each donor were ten milliliters of peripheral blood. Samples each yielded at least 6 micrograms of total RNA. This clonotype was detected ten times or more. As yet, its antigen is unknown. V lost 5 bases and J 5 bases, leaving 12 bases between the germline ends. This CDR3 has 13 amino acids. Germline V gives CDR1 SGHTA, CDR2 FQGNSA.

This receptor was identified in a woman in her seventies in good health. This chain joins TRBV7-2 and TRBJ2-5; D remains ambiguous. Sequencing was carried out using blood. CDR3 in amino acids: CASSIGLGETQYF. CDR3 sequence (DNA): TGTGCCAGCAGCATTGGCCTGGGGGAGACCCAGTACTTC.